This paragraph reports one TCR beta chain. As yet, its antigen is unknown. The record originates from a study of T cell responses to AZD1222 COVID-19 vaccine. It was second doses at about 4 or about 12 weeks that were pooled. Data came from immunoSEQ multiplex PCR; TCRdb stores just in-frame clones and leaves some out. The sample yields over 140,000 clones, around 93% seen once. Study conclusions and caveats: Epitopes outside B.1.351 and B.1.1.7 mutated regions reportedly drew nearly half of spike TCRs. The donor cohort was predominantly white British with a female majority, and clonal diversity may have been underestimated. Spike-specific TCR breadth and depth were elevated following two AZD1222 doses.

CDR3 length equals 13 residues. Between the trimmed V and J ends, which lost 5 bases and 5 bases, there was a span of 12 bases. This clonotype was sampled from an adult who received the AZD1222 COVID-19 vaccine. The V gene is TRBV12-3 or TRBV12-4, the J gene TRBJ1-1; TRBD1 is a possible D gene (5 bases). The specimen was peripheral blood, collected 28 days after the second AZD1222 dose. The CDR3 is CASSPPGITEAFF. In DNA form, the CDR3 reads TGTGCCAGCAGTCCTCCAGGGATAACTGAAGCTTTCTTT.